This T cell receptor (beta chain) was found in a study of blood T cell repertoires in COVID-19. The V gene's germline CDR1 is SEHNR and CDR2 FQNEAQ (reference sequence). Trimming took off 3 bases at V and 0 bases at J, with 10 bases between the two ends. There are 15 residues in the CDR3. Authors' methods: Reference gene primer amplification gave estimated nucleated cell counts. The table came from immunoSEQ multiplex PCR; TCRdb's copy has only in-frame clones and leaves some out. V and J calls and clone size come straight from that table; D and trimming were deduced from the DNA. The data show approximately 350,000 clones, about nine tenths seen once.

The chain uses TRBV7-9 and TRBJ2-3; weak D call: TRBD2 (5 bases). This TCR came from a woman aged 50 to 60 with COVID-19, enrolled during active disease. The source material was peripheral blood. CDR3 in DNA: TGTGCCAGCAGCTTCGGACTGGACAGCACAGATACGCAGTATTTT. It yields the protein CASSFGLDSTDTQYF.